Presented here are 9 T cell receptor beta chains from one specimen sequenced in a study of T cells after yellow fever vaccination (dated by TCRdb to between 2019 and 2020). Interpreted using the paper, the treatment or condition label stands for: live attenuated yellow fever vaccine strain. Receptor amplification or capture employed 5' RACE. Sequencing was performed on an Illumina NovaSeq 6000. TCRdb reran the public reads through fastp at Q25 and MiXCR, keeping productive beta chains. Rows merge per CDR3 protein into single entries with the most common DNA and genes. A total of around 320,000 distinct CDR3 sequences appear in this sample, 4% to 5.5% of them only once. The leading ten clones occupy approximately 19% of the sample. Sequencing was performed on PBMCs, taken 15 days after the yellow fever booster vaccination. These receptors all come from a man between 18 and 29 years old who received the YFV17D yellow fever vaccine.

The chain combines TRBV29-1 with TRBJ2-2; a weak D match, TRBD2 (6 bases). The CDR3 consists of 12 residues. The V gene's germline CDR1 is SQVTM and CDR2 ANQGSEA. V was pared by 5 bases and J by 7 bases, with 11 bases between. CDR3 bases: TGCAGCGTTCGGGGAGGCGGCGGGGAGCTGTTTTTT. This gives the protein CSVRGGGGELFF.

This clonotype was recorded many times. CDR3 DNA sequence: TGTGCCAGCAGCGCCGATAGCACTGAAGCTTTCTTT. This codes for CASSADSTEAFF. The rearrangement uses TRBV9 and TRBJ1-1; D ambiguous. CDR3 length: 12 residues. Trimming took off 3 bases at V and 4 bases at J, with 7 bases between the two ends. Germline CDR1 and CDR2: SGDLS and YYNGEE.

The CDR3 is CASSLGGSWVADTQYF. DNA for the CDR3: TGTGCCAGCAGCTTAGGAGGGAGTTGGGTTGCAGATACGCAGTATTTT. The chain joins TRBV11-2 to TRBJ2-3, with D perhaps TRBD2 (5 bases). From germline, CDR1 is SGHAT and CDR2 FQNNGV. The ends were cut back, 1 base at V and 4 bases at J, with 15 bases in the middle. The length of the CDR3 is 16 residues.

This clonotype has a count of ten or more. J is TRBJ2-1 and V is TRBV11-2; 7 bases match TRBD2. This CDR3 spans 13 amino acids. Losses at the gene ends were 0 bases for V and 7 bases for J; bases not matched to a gene: 0. CDR1 and CDR2 from the germline V gene are SGHAT and FQNNGV. CDR3 bases: TGTGCCAGCAGCTTAGAACTAGCGAATGAGCAGTTCTTC. Residues: CASSLELANEQFF.

V is TRBV5-1 and J is TRBJ1-5; 9 bases agree with TRBD1. The CDR3 runs to 17 residues. Germline V gene lookup returns CDR1 SGHRS and CDR2 YFSETQ. With 1 base clipped from V and 3 bases from J, the junction kept 8 bases outside the gene matches. CDR3 in DNA: TGCGCCAGCAGCTTGAAGCGGGACAGGGAGGCCAATCAGCCCCAGCATTTT. This gives the protein CASSLKRDREANQPQHF.

A few counts support this clonotype. The V gene is TRBV30, the J gene TRBJ1-1; a weak D match, TRBD1 (5 bases). This CDR3 has 11 residues. CDR1 is GTSNPN, CDR2 SVGIG, per germline (reference sequence). The ends were cut back, 4 bases at V and 4 bases at J, with 7 bases in the middle. The CDR3 bases are TGTGCCTGGACAGGGTTCACTGAAGCTTTCTTT. It encodes CAWTGFTEAFF.

This chain connects TRBV29-1 to TRBJ2-5; 10 nucleotides match TRBD2. Losses at the gene ends were 7 bases for V and 2 bases for J; bases not matched to a gene: 7. The CDR3 loop spans 14 amino acids. CDR1 and CDR2 (germline): SQVTM, ANQGSEA. In DNA, the CDR3 is TGCAGCGGGACGTCACTAGCGGGGCAAGAGACCCAGTACTTC. Translated, it gives CSGTSLAGQETQYF.

This chain joins TRBV5-1 and TRBJ1-5, with a weak D call TRBD1 (5 bases). Looked up from germline, CDR1 is SGHRS and CDR2 is YFSETQ. V lost 0 bases and J 5 bases, leaving 15 bases between the germline ends. The CDR3 has 16 residues. The CDR3 nucleotides read TGCGCCAGCAGCTTGGGACCAGGGTGGGCGTATCAGCCCCAGCATTTT. Its protein is CASSLGPGWAYQPQHF.

The V call is TRBV9, the J call TRBJ1-2; maybe TRBD1 (6 bases). The V end lost 0 bases, the J end lost 3 bases, and 9 bases lay between the germline ends. In germline, CDR1 is SGDLS, CDR2 YYNGEE. This CDR3 is built from 14 residues. The DNA for the CDR3 is TGTGCCAGCAGCGTAGCGGGACATGACTATGGCTACACCTTC. Its translation: CASSVAGHDYGYTF.